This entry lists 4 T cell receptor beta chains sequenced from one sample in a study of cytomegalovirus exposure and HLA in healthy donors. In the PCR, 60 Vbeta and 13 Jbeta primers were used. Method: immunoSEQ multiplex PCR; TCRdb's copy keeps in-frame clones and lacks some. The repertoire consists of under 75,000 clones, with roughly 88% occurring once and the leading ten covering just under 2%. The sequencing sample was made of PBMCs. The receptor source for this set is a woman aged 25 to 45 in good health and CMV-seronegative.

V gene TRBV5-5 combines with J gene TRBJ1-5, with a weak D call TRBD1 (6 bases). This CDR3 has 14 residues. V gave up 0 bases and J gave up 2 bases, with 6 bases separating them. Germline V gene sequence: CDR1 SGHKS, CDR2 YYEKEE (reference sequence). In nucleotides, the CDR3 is TGTGCCAGCAGCTTGGCAGGGGGCAATCAGCCCCAGCATTTT. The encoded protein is CASSLAGGNQPQHF.

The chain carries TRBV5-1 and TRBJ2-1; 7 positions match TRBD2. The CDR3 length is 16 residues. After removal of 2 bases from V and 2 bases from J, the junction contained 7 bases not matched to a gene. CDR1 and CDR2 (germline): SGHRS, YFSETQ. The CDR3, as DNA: TGCGCCAGCAGCTTTATTCGGGAGGCCCCCTACAATGAGCAGTTCTTC. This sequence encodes CASSFIREAPYNEQFF.

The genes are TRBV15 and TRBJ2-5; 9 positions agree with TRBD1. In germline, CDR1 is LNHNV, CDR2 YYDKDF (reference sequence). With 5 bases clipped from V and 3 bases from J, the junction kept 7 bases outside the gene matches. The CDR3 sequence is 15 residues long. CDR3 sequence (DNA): TGTGCCACCAGCCCGACAGGGGGGAGAGAAGAGACCCAGTACTTC. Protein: CATSPTGGREETQYF.

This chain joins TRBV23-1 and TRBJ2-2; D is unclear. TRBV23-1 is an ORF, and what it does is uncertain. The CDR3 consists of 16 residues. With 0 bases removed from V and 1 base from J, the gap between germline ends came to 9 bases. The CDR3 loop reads CASSQSGSGNTGELFF. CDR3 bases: TGCGCCAGCAGTCAATCGGGCAGTGGGAACACCGGGGAGCTGTTTTTT.